The 8 T cell receptor beta chains in this list originate from one sample, sequenced in a study of blood T cell repertoires in COVID-19. Sequenced by immunoSEQ multiplex PCR; TCRdb stores in-frame clones only, minus some. This sample carries 200,000 to 250,000 clones, about 87% of them seen once, and the ten largest clones take approximately 2.8%. Sequenced sample: PBMCs or T cells enriched from blood (not recorded which). The source is a woman in her 30s with acute COVID-19.

The rearrangement uses TRBV7-6 and TRBJ1-1; 7 nucleotides agree with TRBD1. The CDR3 consists of 14 residues. V lost 0 bases, J lost 6 bases, and 4 bases stayed unmatched. Looked up from germline, CDR1 is SGHVS and CDR2 is FNYEAQ. The CDR3 is CASSLAGGAAEAFF. The CDR3 DNA follows: TGTGCCAGCAGCTTAGCAGGGGGCGCGGCTGAAGCTTTCTTT.

J is TRBJ1-1 and V is TRBV7-9; a possible D gene is TRBD1 (5 bases). V dropped 1 base and J dropped 1 base, with 7 bases sitting between them. Germline loops: CDR1 SEHNR, CDR2 FQNEAQ (reference sequence). The CDR3 sequence is 14 residues long. The CDR3 loop is CASSLVRGNTEAFF. The CDR3 bases are TGTGCCAGCAGCTTAGTAAGGGGGAACACTGAAGCTTTCTTT.

The chain combines TRBV6-6 with TRBJ1-4, with a possible D match to TRBD1 (5 bases). CDR3 length equals 14 residues. Germline V gene data show CDR1 as MNHNY and CDR2 as SVGAGI (reference sequence). V was pared by 7 bases and J by 6 bases, with 15 bases between. CDR3 bases: TGTGCCAGCACCCCGGGGGGGGGACATGAAAAACTGTTTTTT. This codes for CASTPGGGHEKLFF.

The chain employs TRBV29-1 and TRBJ2-5, with 7 bases identical to TRBD1. CDR3 length equals 12 residues. V gave up 4 bases and J gave up 4 bases; unmatched junction bases: 3. Germline V gene data show CDR1 as SQVTM and CDR2 as ANQGSEA. The CDR3 region is CSVGQGPETQYF. The CDR3 DNA sequence: TGCAGCGTTGGACAGGGCCCAGAGACCCAGTACTTC.

The chain has TRBV3-1 (or the pseudogene TRBV3-2) and TRBJ1-2; no definite D call. CDR3 size: 16 residues. Germline loops: CDR1 LGHDT, CDR2 YNNKEL (reference sequence). Trimming stripped 4 bases from V and 3 bases from J, with 18 bases between. The CDR3 sequence: CASSPRAVRRYYGYTF. In nucleotides, the CDR3 is TGTGCCAGCAGCCCTCGCGCGGTTCGCCGTTACTATGGCTACACCTTC.

This rearrangement joins TRBV7-2 to TRBJ1-1; unclear D gene. This CDR3 contains 13 residues. The V gene's germline CDR1 is SGHTA and CDR2 FQGNSA. Trimming stripped 5 bases from V and 4 bases from J, with 11 bases between. The CDR3 DNA reads as TGTGCCAGCAGCCGCCCGGGTGGCACTGAAGCTTTCTTT. This sequence encodes CASSRPGGTEAFF.

The chain recombines TRBV7-2 with TRBJ1-4, with D tentatively TRBD1 (6 bases). The V gene lost 3 bases and the J gene lost 3 bases, with 11 bases spanning the gap. Germline loops: CDR1 SGHTA, CDR2 FQGNSA. CDR3 length: 15 residues. Written as DNA, the CDR3 is TGTGCCAGCAGCTTCACAGGGTATCCTAATGAAAAACTGTTTTTT. Its protein is CASSFTGYPNEKLFF.

The chain uses TRBV11-3 and TRBJ2-5; D is perhaps TRBD2 (6 bases). Germline V CDR1 and CDR2: SGHNT, YENEEA. The V gene lost 8 bases and the J gene lost 0 bases, with 19 bases spanning the gap. The CDR3 sequence is 16 residues long. CDR3 bases: TGTGCCAGCCTATCCCCCTTGGCGGGGTACCAAGAGACCCAGTACTTC. Its protein is CASLSPLAGYQETQYF.